One and the same sample provided the 24 T cell receptor beta chains below, sequenced in a study of T cell changes during pregnancy in multiple sclerosis. The assay was immunoSEQ multiplex PCR, and TCRdb's table has in-frame clones only and misses some. The sample holds tens of thousands of clones, 75% to 95% seen once. Sequencing used CD4+ T cells from peripheral blood mononuclear cells, obtained in the second trimester of pregnancy. Receptors were obtained from a female donor in good health, enrolled as a control in a pregnancy study.

The chain uses TRBV25-1 and TRBJ1-1, with TRBD1 matching 9 bases. V shed 0 bases, J shed 6 bases, and the junction held 11 bases outside the gene matches. Germline assignment: CDR1 MGHDK and CDR2 SYGVNS. The CDR3 consists of 17 residues. CDR3: CASSEYEGQGEDSEAFF. The CDR3 nucleotides read TGTGCCAGCAGTGAATATGAGGGACAGGGCGAAGATTCTGAAGCTTTCTTT.

The genes are TRBV5-1 and TRBJ2-3; D perhaps matches TRBD1 (5 bases). There are 15 residues in the CDR3. Germline assignment: CDR1 SGHRS and CDR2 YFSETQ. V lost 0 bases and J 0 bases, leaving 8 bases between the germline ends. The CDR3 DNA is TGCGCCAGCAGCTTGGGTGGACACAGCACAGATACGCAGTATTTT. Encoded protein: CASSLGGHSTDTQYF.

This chain's CDR3 is CASSLGVWASQDEQYF. The CDR3 coding sequence is TGTGCCAGCAGCTTAGGGGTCTGGGCCTCGCAGGACGAGCAGTACTTC. V and J are TRBV7-2 and TRBJ2-7; D gene unclear. Germline V gene data show CDR1 as SGHTA and CDR2 as FQGNSA. The length of the CDR3 is 16 residues. The V gene lost 1 base and the J gene lost 5 bases, with 18 bases spanning the gap. The variable domain in full, completed from reference TRBV7-2 and TRBJ2-7, reads GAGVSQSPSNKVTEKGKDVELRCDPISGHTALYWYRQSLGQGLEFLIYFQGNSAPDKSGLPSDRFSAERTGGSVSTLTIQRTQQEDSAVYLCASSLGVWASQDEQYFGPGTRLTVT.

CDR3 sequence: CATSGIRRGGASTQYF. CDR3 nucleotides: TGTGCCACCAGCGGGATTCGAAGGGGGGGGGCCTCCACGCAGTATTTT. The rearrangement links TRBV15 to TRBJ2-3, with D perhaps TRBD2 (7 bases). Trimming left V 5 bases short and J 9 bases short, with 24 bases between. This CDR3 contains 16 residues. Germline-derived CDR1 and CDR2 are LNHNV and YYDKDF (reference sequence).

The chain links TRBV4-1 to TRBJ2-3; no definite D call. V lost 1 base to trimming and J lost 8 bases, with 7 bases between them. CDR1 MGHRA and CDR2 YSYEKL come from the germline V gene. The CDR3 totals 12 residues. CDR3 sequence: CASSQATGTQYF. CDR3 nucleotide sequence: TGCGCCAGCAGCCAAGCGACGGGTACGCAGTATTTT.

The CDR3 coding sequence is TGTGCCAGCAGCTTAGGCCGGGATGGCTACACCTTC. Translation gives CASSLGRDGYTF. The chain employs TRBV7-9 and TRBJ1-2; no clear D gene. The CDR3 consists of 12 residues. Germline-derived CDR1 and CDR2 are SEHNR and FQNEAQ (reference sequence). V was clipped by 1 base and J by 6 bases, with 6 bases between them.

This CDR3 is CASSSRPRLAGEGGNEQFF. DNA of the CDR3: TGTGCCAGCAGCTCACGACCTCGACTAGCGGGGGAGGGGGGGAATGAGCAGTTCTTC. J is TRBJ2-1 and V is TRBV7-3; TRBD2 matches at 12 bases. This CDR3 spans 19 amino acids. Germline V gene lookup returns CDR1 SGHTA and CDR2 FQGTGA. J lost 7 bases, V lost 4 bases, and 17 bases had no gene match.

This clone came up once. The chain has TRBV6-5 and TRBJ2-1, with 8 bases that match TRBD2. With V trimmed by 5 bases and J by 9 bases, 9 bases remained unmatched. This CDR3 contains 14 residues. The germline gives CDR1 MNHEY, CDR2 SVGAGI. The DNA for the CDR3 is TGTGCCAGCAGTCCAACCGGGGGGGTCATTGAGCAGTTCTTC. Amino acids: CASSPTGGVIEQFF.

This chain connects TRBV5-4 to TRBJ1-1; the D gene is possibly TRBD1 (6 bases). The CDR3 has 15 residues. CDR1 and CDR2 (germline): SGHNT, YYREEE (reference sequence). V lost 6 bases to trimming and J lost 2 bases, with 17 bases between them. The DNA for the CDR3 is TGTGCCAGCAAGCCCTCAAACAGGGAAAACACTGAAGCTTTCTTT. Protein: CASKPSNRENTEAFF.

The chain carries TRBV2 and TRBJ1-2, with a possible D match to TRBD1 (5 bases). Germline loops: CDR1 SNHLY, CDR2 FYNNEI. V was shortened by 4 bases and J by 2 bases, with 11 bases between the two germline ends. The CDR3 is made up of 14 amino acids. The CDR3 loop reads CASSGVGGNYGYTF. As DNA, the CDR3 is TGTGCCAGCAGTGGGGTGGGGGGGAACTATGGCTACACCTTC.

The gene calls are TRBV7-8 and TRBJ2-2; possible D gene TRBD2, 6 bases. The CDR3 runs 15 residues. The V and J ends lost 4 bases and 1 base respectively, with 10 bases between them. Germline CDR1 and CDR2: SGHVS and FQNEAQ. CDR3 nucleotides: TGTGCCAGCAGCTGGAGGGGCAGGAACACCGGGGAGCTGTTTTTT. Translated: CASSWRGRNTGELFF. Variable domain in full (rest from reference TRBV7-8 and TRBJ2-2): GAGVSQSPRYKVAKRGQDVALRCDPISGHVSLFWYQQALGQGPEFLTYFQNEAQLDKSGLPSDRFFAERPEGSVSTLKIQRTQQEDSAVYLCASSWRGRNTGELFFGEGSRLTVL.

J is TRBJ1-2 and V is TRBV7-2, with 7 bases that match TRBD1. The V gene's germline CDR1 is SGHTA and CDR2 FQGNSA. Trimming removed 11 bases from V and 7 bases from J; junction bases left unmatched: 16. The CDR3 has 14 amino acids. In DNA, the CDR3 is TGTGCCTGCCAAGGGACAGAATCTCGGATTGGCTACACCTTC. Amino acids: CACQGTESRIGYTF.

The CDR3 here is CASSPDWRTEAFF. CDR3 bases: TGTGCCAGTAGTCCGGACTGGAGGACTGAAGCTTTCTTT. The chain uses TRBV19 and TRBJ1-1, with D unclear. The V end was cut by 5 bases, the J end by 5 bases, with 12 bases between. Looked up from germline, CDR1 is LNHDA and CDR2 is SQIVND (reference sequence). This CDR3 spans 13 amino acids.

V gene TRBV5-6 combines with J gene TRBJ2-7; unclear D gene. Germline V gene sequence: CDR1 SGHDT, CDR2 YYEEEE. Trimming cost V 3 bases and J 2 bases, with 15 bases left between them. The CDR3 length is 15 residues. This CDR3 reads CASSSFSVVPYEQYF. The CDR3 DNA sequence: TGTGCCAGCAGCTCCTTCAGTGTTGTTCCCTACGAGCAGTACTTC.

The chain carries TRBV5-1 and TRBJ2-5, with 12 bases identical to TRBD2. Losses at the gene ends were 4 bases for V and 3 bases for J; bases not matched to a gene: 4. The CDR3 length is 15 residues. Germline CDR1 reads SGHRS; CDR2 reads YFSETQ. The CDR3 sequence is CASSARLAGEETQYF. The CDR3 DNA is TGCGCCAGCAGCGCCCGACTAGCGGGGGAAGAGACCCAGTACTTC.

This chain connects TRBV4-1 to TRBJ2-3; D call uncertain. V lost 4 bases and J lost 4, with 12 bases in between. This CDR3 region has 14 residues. Germline CDR1 is MGHRA and CDR2 is YSYEKL. The CDR3, as DNA: TGCGCCAGCAGCCCCTCCCGGGTCGCAGATACGCAGTATTTT. As protein: CASSPSRVADTQYF.

This clone was recorded only once. The rearrangement joins TRBV27 to TRBJ2-1; TRBD2 aligns across 10 bases. V dropped 1 base and J dropped 10; count of bases not matched to a gene: 10. The CDR3 totals 16 residues. Germline V gene sequence: CDR1 MNHEY, CDR2 SMNVEV (reference sequence). The CDR3 here is CASSLLASGRWAEQFF. The CDR3 DNA is TGTGCCAGCAGTTTATTGGCTAGCGGGAGATGGGCGGAGCAGTTCTTC.

The J gene is TRBJ1-1, the V gene TRBV5-5; 9 bases line up with TRBD1. V was pared by 5 bases and J by 0 bases, with 11 bases of the junction left unmatched. CDR1 is SGHKS, CDR2 YYEKEE, per germline (reference sequence). CDR3 length: 17 amino acids. CDR3 region: CASRPGTGSGLNTEAFF. The CDR3 DNA sequence: TGTGCCAGCAGACCCGGGACAGGGTCTGGCCTGAACACTGAAGCTTTCTTT.

This chain connects TRBV28 to TRBJ1-5, with D hard to call. The germline CDR1 and CDR2 sequences are MDHEN and SYDVKM. V lost 8 bases and J 0 bases, leaving 8 bases between the germline ends. The CDR3 is made up of 13 amino acids. The CDR3 DNA reads TGTGCCAGCCGTGAGAATAGCAATCAGCCCCAGCATTTT. Translated, it gives CASRENSNQPQHF. The full variable domain, its missing parts supplied by reference TRBV28 and TRBJ1-5, is DVKVTQSSRYLVKRTGEKVFLECVQDMDHENMFWYRQDPGLGLRLIYFSYDVKMKEKGDIPEGYSVSREKKERFSLILESASTNQTSMYLCASRENSNQPQHFGDGTRLSIL.

The chain joins TRBV6-6 to TRBJ2-3, with TRBD1 matching over 7 bases. The ends lost 6 bases at V and 4 bases at J; junction bases unmatched: 10. The length of the CDR3 is 15 residues. Germline V gene data show CDR1 as MNHNY and CDR2 as SVGAGI (reference sequence). The CDR3 here is CASRRDRSTADTQYF. CDR3 nucleotide sequence: TGTGCCAGCAGACGGGACAGATCTACAGCAGATACGCAGTATTTT.

The chain recombines TRBV5-1 with TRBJ2-7; a possible D gene is TRBD1 (6 bases). Trimming removed 4 bases from V and 3 bases from J, with 14 bases in between. Per germline, CDR1 SGHRS and CDR2 YFSETQ. The CDR3 extends over 14 amino acids. CDR3 loop: CASSASGALYEQYF. As DNA, the CDR3 is TGCGCCAGCAGCGCCTCAGGGGCTCTCTACGAGCAGTACTTC.

This rearrangement joins TRBV5-1 to TRBJ2-1; D is perhaps TRBD1 (6 bases). V was pared by 0 bases and J by 6 bases, with 10 bases between. Germline CDR1 and CDR2: SGHRS and YFSETQ. The CDR3 length is 14 residues. CDR3 loop: CASSLGQVLNEQFF. For the CDR3, the DNA is TGCGCCAGCAGCTTGGGACAGGTCCTCAATGAGCAGTTCTTC.

This chain links TRBV27 with TRBJ1-6; tentative D call: TRBD1 (5 bases). CDR3 length: 13 amino acids. The germline V gene encodes CDR1 MNHEY and CDR2 SMNVEV (reference sequence). Trimming removed 6 bases from V and 11 bases from J, with 14 bases in between. CDR3 bases: TGTGCCAGCAGCGACTCCGGGGGGGCACCCCTCCACTTT. This encodes CASSDSGGAPLHF.

The gene calls are TRBV6-1 and TRBJ2-2; weak D call: TRBD2 (7 bases). Germline CDR1 is MNHNS and CDR2 is SASEGT. The CDR3 is 16 residues long. V gave up 2 bases and J gave up 5 bases, with 15 bases separating them. The CDR3 nucleotides read TGTGCCAGCAGTGAATCGGGCAGGGGAGGGACCGGGGAGCTGTTTTTT. Protein sequence: CASSESGRGGTGELFF.